This TCR beta chain was sequenced during a study of beta chain features in type 1 diabetes. Points from the study as a whole: A possible short-template PCR bias applies equally to patients and controls. Since sequencing was performed on cDNA, cells with high TCR expression could be over-represented. People with Type 1 diabetes carried modestly yet significantly shorter TCRB CDR3s in all four CD4+ subsets.

Expressed TCRB transcripts were sequenced because the isolated RNA had all been reverse transcribed beforehand. Repertoires were generated with immunoSEQ multiplex PCR, while TCRdb's copy carries only in-frame clones and drops some. Of about 340,000 clones detected, less than 9.5% appear once; the ten largest clones hold approximately 0.44%. This clone showed up many times. The antigen is undetermined. Germline V gives CDR1 SGHNT, CDR2 YYREEE (reference sequence). The CDR3 contains 14 residues. Trimming left V 2 bases short and J 2 bases short, with 9 bases between. This sequence originates from a woman under 30 in good health. This chain links TRBV5-4 with TRBJ2-3; D gene uncertain. The source material was central memory CD4+ T cells from blood. The CDR3 protein is CASSFSANTDTQYF. CDR3 nucleotides: TGTGCCAGCAGCTTTTCGGCTAACACAGATACGCAGTATTTT.